Detailed here is one T cell receptor beta chain. Its specificity is unknown. At the Johns Hopkins FTIC core, DNA taken from cultured CD4+ T cells was sequenced by way of the Oncomine TCR Beta short-read assay. After culture, CD4+ T cells served as the source for genomic DNA extraction. TCRdb called the PCR reads again in MiXCR, with one record for every CDR3 protein. The sample contains 15,000 or so distinct CDR3 sequences, around 59% of which appear only once. This sample was included in a study of vaccination and CD4 T cells after COVID-19. Study in general: Comprising six males and four females, the convalescent participants counted two Hispanic individuals among them.

Sample treatment: 10-day PBMC culture with coronavirus spike peptide pools or control peptides (ViraFEST assay). Sample: CD4+ T cells from blood, cultured in vitro, taken after SARS-CoV-2 vaccination. The source of this sequence is a human donor who had recovered from COVID-19.

The CDR3 protein is CASGRGGNTEAFF. The CDR3 bases are TGTGCCAGCGGCCGGGGGGGGAACACTGAAGCTTTCTTT. This rearrangement joins TRBV6-1 to TRBJ1-1, with D possibly matching TRBD1 (5 bases). Trimming stripped 8 bases from V and 1 base from J, with 11 bases between. The germline gives CDR1 MNHNS, CDR2 SASEGT. This CDR3 has 13 residues.